A selection of T cell receptor beta chains follows, all from one sample in a study of shared clonotypes between healthy human individuals. TCRdb keeps only in-frame clones here, not all; method: immunoSEQ multiplex PCR. This sample has 760,000 or so clones, with about 96% found just once. Sequencing was carried out using naive CD8+ T cells sorted from blood. These TCRs come from a man under 40 in good health. Each CDR3 is given with its conserved first and last residue. Rows may omit the clone size; those that give it use once, few, many or a size class.

clone_size v_call cdr3_length cdr3_aa
once TRBV7-9 15 CASSLSTGGPGELFF
NA TRBV7-9 15 CASSRGRTGANVLTF
NA TRBV21-1 16 CASSKANGTGDYEQYF
NA TRBV30 15 CAWSTGTGEDYGYTF
NA TRBV5-1 15 CASSSGQGTWETQYF
NA TRBV7-9 15 CASSPPFPREYGYTF
few TRBV29-1 12 CSVETSSHEQYF
once TRBV10-3 15 CAISDPGQKYNEQFF
NA TRBV14 16 CASSQARGVISDTQYF
NA TRBV4-1 14 CASSPNLGGAEQFF
NA TRBV15 18 CATSGISGGAYHYNEQFF
NA TRBV13 15 CASSLGASGIHTQYF
NA TRBV7-9 15 CASSPGSLMNTEAFF
NA TRBV7-9 16 CASSFRGQGAPGGYTF
NA TRBV29-1 12 CSVDEGVNEQFF
NA TRBV11-2 15 CASRDGTSPYNEQFF
NA TRBV4-2 16 CASSQEAADRYNEQFF
NA TRBV6-6 13 CASGTGNTGELFF
NA TRBV7-9 12 CASGRGTDTQYF
once TRBV7-8 13 CASSQEGAGELFF
NA TRBV27 14 CASSPGQETYEQYF
NA TRBV2 13 CASIFAPNYGYTF
NA TRBV11-3 18 CASSPGGYQAQVGDTQYF
NA TRBV4-1 14 CASSQGQGIYEQYF
NA TRBV5-5 14 CASSFWSAQETQYF
once TRBV15 20 CATSRDQGLAGSSGANVLTF
NA TRBV15 18 CATSRPQRQGGIEETQYF
once TRBV7-9 14 CASSSPMDPPGYTF